One sample yielded the 30 T cell receptor beta chains listed below, sequenced in a study of control samples from healthy donors and cancer patients. TCRdb's copy holds only in-frame clones and misses some; the assay was immunoSEQ multiplex PCR. Among 130,000 or so clones listed, about 95% were seen once. Sequenced material: PBMCs. The receptors originated from a man in his sixties with colorectal cancer.

A word on this clone: The same CDR3 is also encoded by other DNA sequences in this sample. V and J are TRBV30 and TRBJ1-1; tentatively, D is TRBD1 (6 bases). Deletions cut 1 base from V and 4 bases from J, with 10 bases between. The germline V gene has CDR1 GTSNPN and CDR2 SVGIG (reference sequence). This CDR3 spans 13 amino acids. The CDR3 nucleotides are TGTGCCTGGAGTGCAGGGGCCGGCACTGAAGCTTTCTTT. As protein: CAWSAGAGTEAFF.

This clone was recorded once. The J gene is TRBJ1-2, the V gene TRBV6-1; maybe TRBD1 (6 bases). This CDR3 is 11 amino acids long. The germline V gene encodes CDR1 MNHNS and CDR2 SASEGT. V was pared by 8 bases and J by 4 bases, with 8 bases between. This CDR3 is CASGGAYGYTF. The CDR3 region has the DNA TGTGCCAGCGGGGGGGCCTATGGCTACACCTTC.

The chain couples TRBV29-1 to TRBJ1-5; D call uncertain. The germline gives CDR1 SQVTM, CDR2 ANQGSEA. The CDR3 sequence is 12 residues long. V was clipped by 7 bases and J by 4 bases, with 11 bases between them. This CDR3 is CSAGKENQPQHF. CDR3 sequence (DNA): TGCAGCGCCGGGAAGGAGAATCAGCCCCAGCATTTT. Full variable domain (rest looked up from reference TRBV29-1 and TRBJ1-5): SAVISQKPSRDICQRGTSLTIQCQVDSQVTMMFWYRQQPGQSLTLIATANQGSEATYESGFVIDKFPISRPNLTFSTLTVSNMSPEDSSIYLCSAGKENQPQHFGDGTRLSIL.

This chain connects TRBV4-3 to TRBJ2-3, with D perhaps TRBD1 (6 bases). The CDR3 is 15 amino acids. The V and J ends lost 3 bases and 0 bases respectively, with 10 bases between them. Germline V gene sequence: CDR1 LGHNA, CDR2 YSLEER. This CDR3 reads CASSQTTGSTDTQYF. The CDR3 nucleotides read TGCGCCAGCAGCCAGACAACAGGGAGCACAGATACGCAGTATTTT.

The V gene is TRBV9, the J gene TRBJ1-2; weak D call: TRBD1 (5 bases). This CDR3 has 15 residues. The V end was cut by 0 bases, the J end by 0 bases, with 9 bases between. Germline CDR1 reads SGDLS; CDR2 reads YYNGEE. CDR3 DNA sequence: TGTGCCAGCAGCGTAGAGCCAGGGTCTAACTATGGCTACACCTTC. Its translation: CASSVEPGSNYGYTF.

The chain is built from TRBV18 and TRBJ2-4; D is perhaps TRBD1 (5 bases). Trimming shortened V by 5 bases and J by 0 bases, and 11 bases separated the two germline ends. In germline, CDR1 is KGHSH, CDR2 LQKENI. The CDR3 totals 15 residues. The CDR3 sequence: CASSAGPRAKNIQYF. CDR3 coding DNA: TGTGCCAGCTCAGCAGGGCCCCGAGCCAAAAACATTCAGTACTTC.

This clone appeared a single time. This chain links TRBV6-5 with TRBJ2-1, with D possibly being TRBD2 (6 bases). Germline CDR1 reads MNHEY; CDR2 reads SVGAGI. CDR3 length: 13 amino acids. Deletions cut 7 bases from V and 3 bases from J, with 10 bases between. CDR3 amino acids: CASTWTIYNEQFF. The CDR3 DNA follows: TGTGCCAGCACGTGGACTATCTACAATGAGCAGTTCTTC.

The rearrangement uses TRBV11-2 and TRBJ2-1; D is uncertain. V was clipped by 2 bases and J by 8 bases, with 7 bases between them. CDR1 SGHAT and CDR2 FQNNGV come from the germline V gene. The CDR3 loop spans 12 amino acids. As DNA, the CDR3 is TGTGCCAGCAGCTTAAGTCTCGATGAGCAGTTCTTC. Protein product: CASSLSLDEQFF.

The chain is built from TRBV12-3 or TRBV12-4 and TRBJ1-2; no clear D. This CDR3 has 13 residues. Between the trimmed V and J ends, which lost 1 base and 2 bases, there was a span of 5 bases. The CDR3 sequence: CASSLGRNYGYTF. The CDR3 DNA sequence: TGTGCCAGCAGTTTAGGCAGAAACTATGGCTACACCTTC.

This clone showed up just once. The chain combines TRBV9 with TRBJ2-1, with 10 bases fitting TRBD1. The length of the CDR3 is 15 residues. After removal of 0 bases from V and 8 bases from J, the junction contained 5 bases not matched to a gene. Germline CDR1 reads SGDLS; CDR2 reads YYNGEE. The CDR3 sequence is CASSVAQTGGYEQFF. The CDR3, as DNA: TGTGCCAGCAGCGTAGCCCAGACAGGGGGCTATGAGCAGTTCTTC.

The genes are TRBV2 and TRBJ1-5; possibly TRBD1 for D (6 bases). The CDR3 loop spans 15 amino acids. Trimming left V 6 bases short and J 0 bases short, with 12 bases between. Germline V gene sequence: CDR1 SNHLY, CDR2 FYNNEI. The CDR3 DNA is TGTGCCAGCAGCAAGGGGACATATAGCAATCAGCCCCAGCATTTT. Amino acid sequence: CASSKGTYSNQPQHF. Filled out from reference TRBV2 and TRBJ1-5, the complete variable domain reads EPEVTQTPSHQVTQMGQEVILRCVPISNHLYFYWYRQILGQKVEFLVSFYNNEISEKSEIFDDQFSVERPDGSNFTLKIRSTKLEDSAMYFCASSKGTYSNQPQHFGDGTRLSIL.

V usage is TRBV7-2 and J usage is TRBJ1-1; D unresolved. This CDR3 is 15 amino acids long. The germline V gene has CDR1 SGHTA and CDR2 FQGNSA. Trimming took off 1 base at V and 0 bases at J, with 9 bases between the two ends. The CDR3 protein is CASSLVVQMNTEAFF. CDR3 bases: TGTGCCAGCAGCTTAGTTGTGCAGATGAACACTGAAGCTTTCTTT.

This CDR3 is CASSFWENTEAFF. In nucleotides, the CDR3 is TGTGCCAGCAGTTTTTGGGAGAACACTGAAGCTTTCTTT. The chain uses TRBV12-3 or TRBV12-4 and TRBJ1-1; unclear D gene. The CDR3 consists of 13 residues. Trimming stripped 3 bases from V and 1 base from J, with 6 bases between.

This clone appeared a few times. The rearrangement joins TRBV6-2 or TRBV6-3 to TRBJ1-1; D unresolved. There are 13 residues in the CDR3. The V gene's germline CDR1 is MNHEY and CDR2 SVGEGT. V gave up 3 bases and J gave up 4 bases, with 9 bases separating them. The CDR3 DNA follows: TGTGCCAGCAGTTATTGGGTGGGCACTGAAGCTTTCTTT. It codes for CASSYWVGTEAFF.

This chain links TRBV4-1 with TRBJ2-3, with D perhaps TRBD1 (5 bases). Trimming shortened V by 0 bases and J by 4 bases, and 17 bases separated the two germline ends. This CDR3 contains 17 residues. Germline V gene data show CDR1 as MGHRA and CDR2 as YSYEKL. CDR3 nucleotide sequence: TGCGCCAGCAGCCAAGATATCGGTCAGGGCAAGGCAGATACGCAGTATTTT. It is translated as CASSQDIGQGKADTQYF.

The chain employs TRBV7-2 and TRBJ1-5, with D uncertain. Germline CDR1 reads SGHTA; CDR2 reads FQGNSA. The germline V and J ends were trimmed by 5 bases and 7 bases, with 15 bases remaining between them. The CDR3 is 14 amino acids. The CDR3 bases are TGTGCCAGCAGCCCAACGTCAGGTATCCAGCCCCAGCATTTT. It specifies CASSPTSGIQPQHF.

This CDR3 is CASSQIGGPESYEQYF. For the CDR3, the DNA is TGTGCCAGCAGCCAGATTGGGGGACCGGAGTCGTACGAGCAGTACTTC. The J gene is TRBJ2-7, the V gene TRBV7-2; D could derive from TRBD1 or TRBD2 (5 bases each). The CDR3 runs to 16 residues. The V end was cut by 5 bases, the J end by 4 bases, with 21 bases between. Germline-derived CDR1 and CDR2 are SGHTA and FQGNSA.

This chain connects TRBV9 to TRBJ2-3, with 8 positions matching TRBD1. Germline CDR1 SGDLS, CDR2 YYNGEE. The ends lost 4 bases at V and 6 bases at J; junction bases unmatched: 7. The CDR3 extends over 14 amino acids. The CDR3 DNA reads TGTGCCAGCAGCCAGGGGGCGGACGTGGATACGCAGTATTTT. Protein product: CASSQGADVDTQYF.

The rearrangement links TRBV6-5 to TRBJ2-7; unclear D gene. The V gene lost 7 bases and the J gene lost 3 bases, with 10 bases spanning the gap. Germline V gene data show CDR1 as MNHEY and CDR2 as SVGAGI. The length of the CDR3 is 12 residues. The CDR3 DNA is TGTGCCAGCATCGGAAACCACTACGAGCAGTACTTC. Translation gives CASIGNHYEQYF.

This chain connects TRBV6-5 to TRBJ2-2; 8 nucleotides match TRBD1. The germline gives CDR1 MNHEY, CDR2 SVGAGI. The trim removed 6 bases at V and 5 bases at J, leaving 5 bases unmatched. The CDR3 is 14 amino acids. The CDR3 region is CASRDRAGTGELFF. In DNA, the CDR3 is TGTGCCAGCAGGGACAGGGCGGGTACCGGGGAGCTGTTTTTT.

J is TRBJ1-2 and V is TRBV27, with 8 nucleotides matching TRBD1. Germline loops: CDR1 MNHEY, CDR2 SMNVEV (reference sequence). Trimming removed 5 bases from V and 2 bases from J; junction bases left unmatched: 7. The CDR3 is 15 residues long. The CDR3 DNA is TGTGCCAGCAGTCAAAGACAGGGGTGGAACTATGGCTACACCTTC. Encoded protein: CASSQRQGWNYGYTF.

To note about this clone: The conserved closing phenylalanine or tryptophan is absent in this CDR3, likely reflecting a read error. Because the CDR3's place on the DNA is in doubt, the DNA is left out and the CDR3 is given as listed by TCRdb. This chain connects TRBV6-5 to TRBJ2-3; the D call in the table, TRBD2, was not verified against the DNA. The germline gives CDR1 MNHEY, CDR2 SVGAGI. A total of 11 residues make up the CDR3, ends included. The CDR3: CATRGGASGSS.

The chain couples TRBV5-1 to TRBJ1-1; the D is unclear. This CDR3 has 13 residues. CDR1 and CDR2 from the germline V gene are SGHRS and YFSETQ. V lost 0 bases and J lost 2, with 5 bases in between. This chain's CDR3 is CASSLVSNTEAFF. CDR3 in DNA: TGCGCCAGCAGCTTGGTATCTAACACTGAAGCTTTCTTT.

The chain employs TRBV3-1 (or the pseudogene TRBV3-2) and TRBJ2-5; 10 nucleotides align to TRBD1. Per germline, CDR1 LGHDT and CDR2 YNNKEL (reference sequence). The CDR3 consists of 13 residues. Trimming removed 10 bases from V and 6 bases from J; junction bases left unmatched: 8. This chain's CDR3 is CAISGDRGQTQYF. CDR3 in DNA: TGTGCCATCTCGGGGGACAGGGGACAGACCCAGTACTTC.

The chain combines TRBV27 with TRBJ1-5; tentative D call: TRBD1 (5 bases). CDR3 length equals 15 residues. The germline V and J ends were trimmed by 2 bases and 0 bases, with 8 bases remaining between them. Germline values: CDR1 MNHEY, CDR2 SMNVEV (reference sequence). This CDR3 is CASSLGALSNQPQHF. In DNA form, the CDR3 reads TGTGCCAGCAGTTTAGGGGCCCTTAGCAATCAGCCCCAGCATTTT.

The chain recombines TRBV11-2 with TRBJ2-4; D gene ambiguous. In germline, CDR1 is SGHAT, CDR2 FQNNGV. V was clipped by 2 bases and J by 0 bases, with 5 bases between them. The CDR3 runs 14 residues. The CDR3 DNA sequence: TGTGCCAGCAGCTTAACTTCAGCCAAAAACATTCAGTACTTC. It translates to CASSLTSAKNIQYF.

The V and J genes are TRBV10-1 and TRBJ2-2; D not certain. Per the germline V gene, CDR1 is WNHNN and CDR2 is SYGVQD (reference sequence). V lost 2 bases to trimming and J lost 3 bases, with 4 bases between them. CDR3 length: 13 residues. The CDR3 DNA follows: TGCGCCAGCAGTGAGGGGTACACCGGGGAGCTGTTTTTT. Its protein product is CASSEGYTGELFF.

The V gene is TRBV6-5, the J gene TRBJ2-7; TRBD1 agrees at 7 bases. From germline, CDR1 is MNHEY and CDR2 SVGAGI. V trimming: 2 bases; J trimming: 2 bases; junction bases outside the gene matches: 3. This CDR3 region has 14 residues. The CDR3: CASSYNRGPYEQYF. CDR3 DNA: TGTGCCAGCAGTTACAACAGGGGACCCTACGAGCAGTACTTC.

The chain employs TRBV7-9 and TRBJ2-1; the D gene is possibly TRBD1 (6 bases). CDR1 is SEHNR and CDR2 is FQNEAQ in the germline V gene (reference sequence). CDR3 length: 17 amino acids. The V and J ends lost 1 base and 2 bases respectively, with 15 bases between them. CDR3 residues: CASSLEVTGQPYNEQFF. The CDR3 DNA reads as TGTGCCAGCAGCTTAGAAGTAACGGGACAACCCTACAATGAGCAGTTCTTC. The whole variable domain, remainder taken from reference TRBV7-9 and TRBJ2-1, is DTGVSQNPRHKITKRGQNVTFRCDPISEHNRLYWYRQTLGQGPEFLTYFQNEAQLEKSRLLSDRFSAERPKGSFSTLEIQRTEQGDSAMYLCASSLEVTGQPYNEQFFGPGTRLTVL.

This chain links TRBV19 with TRBJ1-5; tentatively, D is TRBD1 (6 bases). Germline V lookup: CDR1 LNHDA, CDR2 SQIVND (reference sequence). This CDR3 contains 14 residues. Trimming took off 5 bases at V and 7 bases at J, with 15 bases between the two ends. Here the CDR3 reads CASSPRGGQQPQHF. The DNA for the CDR3 is TGTGCCAGTAGTCCCCGGGGGGGCCAACAGCCCCAGCATTTT.